This T cell receptor (beta chain) was sequenced during a study of cytomegalovirus exposure and HLA in healthy donors. With 60 Vbeta and 13 Jbeta primers, the PCR was carried out. TCRdb's copy holds only in-frame clones and misses some; the assay was immunoSEQ multiplex PCR. The repertoire holds fewer than 200,000 clones, with 76% as singletons. Details on this clone: Its antigen is undetermined.

Trimming took 1 base from V and 10 from J, leaving 14 bases between them. The germline V gene encodes CDR1 SGHDN and CDR2 FVKESK. The CDR3 is made up of 13 amino acids. Study conclusions and caveats: Later on, a genetic analysis was performed. It linked a missense variant in DCLRE1C with V- and J-gene trimming of TCR beta. A later analysis associated around 17,000 TCR beta sequences with HLA alleles at a 0.05 false discovery rate.

Source material: PBMCs. This clonotype was obtained from a female donor in good health and CMV-seronegative. The gene calls are TRBV14 and TRBJ2-7, with D tentatively TRBD2 (5 bases). CDR3 nucleotide sequence: TGTGCCAGCAGCCAAGGCGGGCAGACCTTACAGTACTTC. It is translated as CASSQGGQTLQYF.